This T cell receptor beta chain was sequenced for a study of OX40 agonist ivuxolimab in advanced cancers. Study information: Recorded diagnoses for dose-escalation patients were hepatocellular carcinoma, melanoma, renal cell or head and neck cancer. Previous treatment with anti-PD-1, anti-PD-L1 or anti-CTLA-4 therapy was allowed; about 40% had received some.

This table comes from immunoSEQ multiplex PCR, and its TCRdb copy is limited to in-frame clones, with some not included. The table lists about 46,000 clones, 91% of them singletons. Patients were ruled out by autoimmune disease history or systemic immunosuppression. The length of the CDR3 is 15 residues. CDR1 and CDR2 from the germline V gene are MNHEY and SMNVEV (reference sequence). The V segment lost 5 bases and the J segment 0 bases; nucleotides outside the gene matches: 7. The V gene is TRBV27, the J gene TRBJ2-7; 7 bases fit TRBD1. The source is an adult with an advanced solid tumor such as melanoma, head and neck, liver or kidney cancer. The specimen was CD4+ or CD8+ T cells sorted from blood, collected in a trial of the OX40 agonist ivuxolimab. Here the CDR3 reads CASSPARDSSYEQYF. For the CDR3, the DNA is TGTGCCAGCAGTCCCGCCCGGGACAGCTCCTACGAGCAGTACTTC.